Shown below are 8 T cell receptor beta chains from a single sample sequenced in a study of T cell changes during pregnancy in multiple sclerosis. Here immunoSEQ multiplex PCR was the method, and the copy in TCRdb shows in-frame clones only, minus some. The sample has about 68,000 clones; 90% are singletons. The starting material was peripheral blood, obtained in the third trimester of pregnancy. The receptors stem from a female donor with multiple sclerosis, enrolled in a pregnancy study.

The CDR3 nucleotides read TGTGCCAGCAGCTTGGGACAGGCCATTGAGAAACTGTTTTTT. It codes for CASSLGQAIEKLFF. This chain uses TRBV11-2 with TRBJ1-4, with 8 bases fitting TRBD1. Germline values: CDR1 SGHAT, CDR2 FQNNGV. Unmatched junction bases numbered 8, after V lost 3 bases and J lost 11 bases. The CDR3 extends over 14 amino acids.

The rearrangement joins TRBV6-4 to TRBJ2-2; 9 bases map to TRBD2. The CDR3 totals 15 residues. The V gene's germline CDR1 is MRHNA and CDR2 SNTAGT. Unmatched junction bases numbered 6, after V lost 5 bases and J lost 5 bases. The CDR3 is CASSPSGDVTGELFF. CDR3 sequence (DNA): TGTGCCAGCAGTCCTAGCGGGGATGTAACCGGGGAGCTGTTTTTT.

The gene calls are TRBV6-5 and TRBJ1-1; the D is unclear. Trimming took off 0 bases at V and 4 bases at J, with 9 bases between the two ends. CDR1 and CDR2 from the germline V gene are MNHEY and SVGAGI. This CDR3 region has 14 residues. CDR3 nucleotides: TGTGCCAGCAGTTACTCGACCGAGGTCACTGAAGCTTTCTTT. Amino acid sequence: CASSYSTEVTEAFF.

The chain carries TRBV2 and TRBJ1-3, with no clear D. This CDR3 has 16 amino acids. The V gene lost 3 bases and the J gene lost 0 bases, with 12 bases spanning the gap. The germline gives CDR1 SNHLY, CDR2 FYNNEI. CDR3: CASSEPLATSGNTIYF. CDR3 bases: TGTGCCAGCAGTGAGCCCTTGGCAACCTCTGGAAACACCATATATTTT.

The chain uses TRBV5-4 and TRBJ2-7, with 12 nucleotides matching TRBD2. This CDR3 has 17 residues. V lost 3 bases, J lost 1 base, and 8 bases stayed unmatched. The germline CDR1 and CDR2 sequences are SGHNT and YYREEE (reference sequence). Here the CDR3 reads CASSSGLAGYKSYEQYF. The CDR3 DNA reads TGTGCCAGCAGCTCAGGACTAGCGGGGTATAAGTCCTACGAGCAGTACTTC.

The V call is TRBV7-9, the J call TRBJ1-4; D may be TRBD1 (6 bases). The CDR3 loop spans 14 amino acids. The germline CDR1 and CDR2 sequences are SEHNR and FQNEAQ (reference sequence). Trimming cost V 3 bases and J 7 bases, with 12 bases left between them. The CDR3 region has the DNA TGTGCCAGCAGCTTCGGCGGGGGCCCTGAAAAACTGTTTTTT. This encodes CASSFGGGPEKLFF.

The chain recombines TRBV7-2 with TRBJ2-7; D possibly corresponds to TRBD1 (6 bases). The CDR3 loop spans 15 amino acids. The V and J ends lost 2 bases and 2 bases respectively, with 13 bases between them. The germline gives CDR1 SGHTA, CDR2 FQGNSA. The CDR3 here is CASSLSSGATYEQYF. In nucleotides, the CDR3 is TGTGCCAGCAGCTTAAGCTCAGGGGCCACCTACGAGCAGTACTTC.

V is TRBV2 and J is TRBJ1-1, with D maybe TRBD1 (6 bases). Germline V gene data show CDR1 as SNHLY and CDR2 as FYNNEI. CDR3 length equals 14 residues. V was trimmed by 3 bases and J by 4 bases, leaving 12 bases between them. This CDR3 is CASSDLRGGTEAFF. DNA for the CDR3: TGTGCCAGCAGTGACCTCAGAGGGGGCACTGAAGCTTTCTTT.